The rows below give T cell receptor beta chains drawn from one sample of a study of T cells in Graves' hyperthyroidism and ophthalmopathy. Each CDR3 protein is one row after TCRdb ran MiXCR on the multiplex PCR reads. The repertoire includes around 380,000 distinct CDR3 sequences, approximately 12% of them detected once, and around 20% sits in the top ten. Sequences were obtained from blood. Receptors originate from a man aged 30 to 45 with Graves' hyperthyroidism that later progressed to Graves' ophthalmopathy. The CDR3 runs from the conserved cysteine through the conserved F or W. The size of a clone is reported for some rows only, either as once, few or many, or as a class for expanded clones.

CASSLVASDSTDTQYF | few | TRBV5-1
CSARDPGSTDTQYF | many | TRBV20-1
CASSRLGGEKLFF | few | TRBV5-5
CASSDAPRKQETQYF | many | TRBV2
CAWSVTGETQYF | few | TRBV30
CASSDRGRAGNTIYF | many | TRBV12-3/TRBV12-4
CASRYRGDQPQHF | few | TRBV2
CAIRRDLQETQYF | many | TRBV10-3
CASSLGTEKETQYF | - | TRBV7-6
CASSLLGSSYNSPLHF | many | TRBV27
CASSWTGWHEQYF | few | TRBV11-2
CATSRGGRQGDENTEAFF | many | TRBV15
CASGQGINQPQHF | many | TRBV10-2
CASSLDGPNTEAFF | many | TRBV5-1
CASGLAGANTEAFF | many | TRBV12-5
CASSQEAGWSYEQYF | few | TRBV3-1
CANSRGLAGAYNEQFF | many | TRBV28
CASRSRDIGWTYNEQFF | few | TRBV28
CASSNFIPEAFF | few | TRBV13
CASSRLAGEQFF | many | TRBV11-2
CASSPGSGMNTEAFF | few | TRBV5-4
CASSPATGAGEQYF | many | TRBV18
CASSEARHSSGNTIYF | - | TRBV6-1
CASSRYREGNTEAFF | many | TRBV3-1
CASSSDRVLSDGYTF | - | TRBV7-9
CASSSGVGAGELFF | many | TRBV12-3/TRBV12-4
CASSFKGSVQPQHF | many | TRBV28
CASSLAVYGEDTQYF | many | TRBV5-1
CASSYARNTEAFF | many | TRBV6-5
CASSLVITDGELFF | - | TRBV5-5
CASSAPRDYGYTF | - | TRBV7-9
CASSLPGTSYEQYF | - | TRBV11-2
CASSYSTADSNQPQHF | many | TRBV6-5
CASSILQDNSPLHF | - | TRBV19
CASSVGGRTYNEQFF | few | TRBV9
CASSVDPTTGELFF | few | TRBV9